This TCR beta chain was identified during a study of T cells in Graves' hyperthyroidism and ophthalmopathy. In the study overall: Peripheral blood specimens were obtained at initial diagnosis, prior to any treatment.

Study-level results: Blood held most thyroid clonotypes expanded above 0.001 frequency. Model output signaled ophthalmopathy a median roughly 6.1 months ahead of onset.

TCR beta CDR3 region amplification was performed from RNA transcripts. Using the HTBI primer set, a first-round RT-PCR was run on the TCR CDR3. MiXCR, applied by TCRdb to the multiplex PCR reads, yields one record per CDR3 protein. The data hold some 350,000 distinct CDR3 sequences, with roughly 15% observed a single time. The length of the CDR3 is 15 residues. Trimming removed 1 base from V and 4 bases from J, with 12 bases in between. Germline V gene sequence: CDR1 MDHEN, CDR2 SYDVKM. About this clonotype: Its specificity is unknown.

This clonotype was sampled from a woman aged 35 to 49 with Graves' ophthalmopathy. V and J are TRBV28 and TRBJ2-3, with a tentative D call TRBD1 (6 bases). Specimen: blood. The CDR3 nucleotides are TGTGCCAGCAGTTTATACGTAACAGGGCCAGATACGCAGTATTTT. It specifies CASSLYVTGPDTQYF.